Below, 5 T cell receptor beta chains from the same sample are listed, as sequenced in a study of blood T cells in healthy people across ages. Next came a second PCR, run for about 7 to 11 cycles, which used a sample-barcoded 5' primer along with a J-beta primer mix. TCRdb reprocessed the 5' RACE reads via MiXCR and lists one record per CDR3 protein. The sample includes some 1.1 million distinct CDR3 sequences, more than 30% of them seen just once. The specimen sequenced was blood. Source of these receptors: a man aged 18 to 30 in good health.

In regard to this clonotype: Germline and junction disagree at one end, which may indicate a read error. The chain joins TRBV20-1 to TRBJ2-3; D remains unclear. The germline CDR1 and CDR2 sequences are DFQATT and SNEGSKA (reference sequence). The CDR3 covers 14 residues. CDR3 coding DNA: TGCAGTGCCCCCCCGCTCGGATCCACAGATGCGCAGTATTTT. It specifies CSAPPLGSTDAQYF.

In this sample, this clonotype turned up a few times. J is TRBJ1-2 and V is TRBV20-1; D remains unclear. This CDR3 comprises 16 residues. The V gene's germline CDR1 is DFQATT and CDR2 SNEGSKA (reference sequence). V lost 0 bases and J lost 7, with 21 bases in between. The CDR3 nucleotides read TGCAGTGCTAGAGAGGCGCCCGGTTCTCTATCCAGTGGCTACACCTTC. It is translated as CSAREAPGSLSSGYTF.

This clonotype was detected a few times. The chain has TRBV9 and TRBJ1-4; D is perhaps TRBD1 (6 bases). CDR3 size: 14 residues. CDR1 and CDR2 from the germline V gene are SGDLS and YYNGEE. The ends were cut back, 6 bases at V and 6 bases at J, with 15 bases in the middle. The CDR3 sequence is CASTPEDSDEKLFF. In nucleotides, the CDR3 is TGTGCCAGCACCCCCGAGGACAGTGATGAAAAACTGTTTTTT.

This clonotype was picked up a small number of times. The rearrangement links TRBV20-1 to TRBJ2-4, with a possible D match to TRBD1 (6 bases). This CDR3 spans 16 amino acids. CDR1 is DFQATT, CDR2 SNEGSKA, per germline (reference sequence). The ends were cut back, 0 bases at V and 0 bases at J, with 12 bases in the middle. In nucleotides, the CDR3 is TGCAGTGCTAGAGAGATACCAGGGGAAGCCAAAAACATTCAGTACTTC. Protein sequence: CSAREIPGEAKNIQYF.

The table lists this clonotype with a count of one. V gene TRBV12-3 or TRBV12-4 combines with J gene TRBJ1-1, with a possible D match to TRBD1 (6 bases). Between the trimmed V and J ends, which lost 5 bases and 0 bases, there was a span of 13 bases. The CDR3 is made up of 15 amino acids. The DNA for the CDR3 is TGTGCCAGCAGTCGCGGGACACCTTTGAACACTGAAGCTTTCTTT. Amino acid sequence: CASSRGTPLNTEAFF.